This T cell receptor beta chain was captured by sequencing in a study of T cell responses to AZD1222 COVID-19 vaccine. V trimming: 4 bases; J trimming: 5 bases; junction bases outside the gene matches: 4. The length of the CDR3 is 15 residues. Germline V gene lookup returns CDR1 SNHLY and CDR2 FYNNEI. Sequencing used immunoSEQ multiplex PCR; TCRdb keeps in-frame clones, though not all of them. The sample comprises 95,000 to 150,000 clones, approximately 89% of which are singletons, and roughly 4.2% rests with the top ten. The clonotype comes from an adult in good health. The J gene is TRBJ1-4, the V gene TRBV2, with 10 bases identical to TRBD1. This specimen consisted of peripheral blood, obtained on day 0 of AZD1222 vaccination. The CDR3 sequence: CASSVPGQGNEKLFF. The CDR3 nucleotides are TGTGCCAGCAGTGTACCGGGACAGGGGAATGAAAAACTGTTTTTT.